A selection of T cell receptor beta chains follows, all from one sample in a study of ipilimumab plus nivolumab after autologous stem cell transplantation. Using immunoSEQ multiplex PCR, the repertoire was profiled, and TCRdb retains in-frame clones only, with some absent. The sample consists of about 43,000 clones, roughly 84% of them appearing once. The sample in question was PBMCs, obtained in a trial of ipilimumab plus nivolumab as post-transplant consolidation. Receptors originate from a male donor with multiple myeloma. Both conserved end residues are part of each CDR3. The D gene is left open where the match is weak. Clone size, where shown, is once, few, many, or a class for clones that have expanded.

TRBJ2-1 | once | TRBV5-1 | TRBD1 | TGCGCCAGCGGGACAGAGACCTACAATGAGCAGTTCTTC | CASGTETYNEQFF
TRBJ2-7 | NA | TRBV30 | TRBD2 | TGTGCCTGGATGCTTAAAAAAACACTAGCGGGGGCCTACGAGCAGTACTTC | CAWMLKKTLAGAYEQYF
TRBJ1-1 | few | TRBV30 | NA | TGTGCCTGGAGGGCAAGGGGAATAAACACTGAAGCTTTCTTT | CAWRARGINTEAFF
TRBJ2-1 | NA | TRBV5-1 | NA | TGCGCCAGCAGCTTGGCCAGGTACAATGAGCAGTTCTTC | CASSLARYNEQFF
TRBJ2-2 | NA | TRBV19 | TRBD2 | TGTGCCAGTAGTCCGCTTGGACTAGCGGCTAACCCACGGAACACCGGGGAGCTGTTTTTT | CASSPLGLAANPRNTGELFF
TRBJ1-1 | once | TRBV28 | NA | TGTGCCAGCAGTTTTGGGAGTGAAGCTTTCTTT | CASSFGSEAFF
TRBJ2-1 | NA | TRBV4-3 | NA | TGCGCCAGCAGCCAAAGCGGAGCCAGTGGGATTGAGCAGTTCTTC | CASSQSGASGIEQFF
TRBJ1-1 | few | TRBV28 | NA | TGTGCCAGCAGTTTCACGGTGTTAGCGGCTTTCTTT | CASSFTVLAAFF
TRBJ2-7 | NA | TRBV6-6 | NA | TGTGCCAGCAGGTATCAATACGAGCAGTACTTC | CASRYQYEQYF
TRBJ1-1 | once | TRBV29-1 | NA | TGCAGCGTCCGACGTATCAACACTGAAGCTTTCTTT | CSVRRINTEAFF
TRBJ2-2 | NA | TRBV4-3 | TRBD2 | TGCGCCAGCAGGCGGACTAGTTTTACCGGGGAGCTGTTTTTT | CASRRTSFTGELFF
TRBJ1-2 | NA | TRBV29-1 | NA | TGCAGCGTTGAACGGGGGCTAAACTATGGCTACACCTTC | CSVERGLNYGYTF